Below, 22 T cell receptor beta chains from the same sample are listed, as sequenced in a study of T cell responses to AZD1222 COVID-19 vaccine. The protocol was immunoSEQ multiplex PCR, while the TCRdb copy is restricted to in-frame clones and leaves out a portion. The data show more than 95,000 clones, with approximately 87% seen just once and about 10% held by the top ten. The material was peripheral blood, obtained on day 0 of AZD1222 vaccination. These receptors were taken from an adult in good health.

CDR3 bases: TGTGCCAGCAGCCTATACAGGGGGTTCAATCAGCCCCAGCATTTT. It specifies CASSLYRGFNQPQHF. The chain links TRBV7-2 to TRBJ1-5; 8 bases align to TRBD1. Germline trimming cut 5 bases from V and 3 bases from J; bases unmatched to any gene: 6. The germline CDR1 and CDR2 sequences are SGHTA and FQGNSA. The CDR3 sequence is 15 residues long.

CDR3 region: CASSSGGQGPYNEQFF. As DNA, the CDR3 is TGTGCCAGCAGTTCGGGAGGGCAGGGCCCGTACAATGAGCAGTTCTTC. The chain carries TRBV28 and TRBJ2-1; TRBD2 matches 8 bases. The V gene end was trimmed by 4 bases and the J gene end by 4 bases; junction bases not matched to a gene: 9. The CDR3 covers 16 residues. Germline V gene lookup returns CDR1 MDHEN and CDR2 SYDVKM.

The rearrangement uses TRBV11-2 and TRBJ1-1; TRBD1 matches 7 bases. CDR1 and CDR2 (germline): SGHAT, FQNNGV. CDR3 length: 15 amino acids. The ends lost 1 base at V and 3 bases at J; junction bases unmatched: 5. The CDR3 reads CASSLGGGWDTEAFF. The CDR3 DNA sequence: TGTGCCAGCAGCTTAGGAGGGGGCTGGGACACTGAAGCTTTCTTT. Together with reference TRBV11-2 and TRBJ1-1, the CDR3 gives the full variable domain: EAGVAQSPRYKIIEKRQSVAFWCNPISGHATLYWYQQILGQGPKLLIQFQNNGVVDDSQLPKDRFSAERLKGVDSTLKIQPAKLEDSAVYLCASSLGGGWDTEAFFGQGTRLTVV.

The rearrangement joins TRBV5-5 to TRBJ1-2; 9 bases are a match to TRBD1. Trimming took 0 bases from V and 8 from J; bases not matched to a gene: 5. There are 14 residues in the CDR3. Germline CDR1 and CDR2: SGHKS and YYEKEE (reference sequence). CDR3 loop: CASSLVVDRGGYTF. Written as DNA, the CDR3 is TGTGCCAGCAGCTTGGTGGTGGACAGGGGAGGCTACACCTTC.

In its sample, this clone was seen once. CDR3 loop: CASSAGQGTYEQYF. The DNA of the CDR3 is TGCGCCAGCAGCGCGGGACAGGGGACCTACGAGCAGTACTTC. The chain uses TRBV5-1 and TRBJ2-7; 10 bases agree with TRBD1. The V gene end was trimmed by 4 bases and the J gene end by 2 bases; junction bases not matched to a gene: 3. The CDR3 runs to 14 residues. Germline V gene data show CDR1 as SGHRS and CDR2 as YFSETQ.

The chain employs TRBV6-5 and TRBJ2-7, with D uncertain. The CDR3 runs to 14 residues. Germline lookup yields CDR1 MNHEY and CDR2 SVGAGI. V lost 6 bases and J lost 0, with 12 bases in between. CDR3 sequence reads: CASSSSFVSYEQYF. CDR3 nucleotide sequence: TGTGCCAGCAGCTCTTCCTTCGTCTCCTACGAGCAGTACTTC.

The rearrangement joins TRBV27 to TRBJ2-1; D is possibly TRBD1 or TRBD2 (5 bases each). The CDR3 runs to 15 residues. From germline, CDR1 is MNHEY and CDR2 SMNVEV (reference sequence). The V end was cut by 1 base, the J end by 0 bases, with 7 bases between. CDR3 amino acids: CASSLFGGSYNEQFF. CDR3 bases: TGTGCCAGCAGTTTATTTGGGGGCTCCTACAATGAGCAGTTCTTC.

The V gene is TRBV18, the J gene TRBJ2-2; 7 bases fit TRBD1. Per the germline V gene, CDR1 is KGHSH and CDR2 is LQKENI. V lost 0 bases and J lost 5; bases outside the gene matches: 6. The CDR3 consists of 16 residues. Here the CDR3 DNA reads TGTGCCAGCTCACCACCGCAGACAGGGTATACCGGGGAGCTGTTTTTT. Translating it yields CASSPPQTGYTGELFF. Full variable domain (rest looked up from reference TRBV18 and TRBJ2-2): NAGVMQNPRHLVRRRGQEARLRCSPMKGHSHVYWYRQLPEEGLKFMVYLQKENIIDESGMPKERFSAEFPKEGPSILRIQQVVRGDSAAYFCASSPPQTGYTGELFFGEGSRLTVL.

This sequence joins TRBV7-2 and TRBJ1-2; tentatively, D is TRBD1 (6 bases). The CDR3 loop spans 16 amino acids. V lost 5 bases, J lost 8 bases, and 24 bases lay in between. Germline CDR1 reads SGHTA; CDR2 reads FQGNSA. In nucleotides, the CDR3 is TGTGCCAGCAGCCGGGGGGGTCTCTCAGGGGTGAGCGGCTACACCTTC. This codes for CASSRGGLSGVSGYTF.

The chain uses TRBV27 and TRBJ1-5; D is possibly TRBD1 (6 bases). Trimming cost V 2 bases and J 2 bases, with 7 bases left between them. The length of the CDR3 is 14 residues. The V gene's germline CDR1 is MNHEY and CDR2 SMNVEV (reference sequence). The CDR3 sequence is CASSLRQGNQPQHF. The CDR3 DNA reads as TGTGCCAGCAGTTTACGACAGGGCAATCAGCCCCAGCATTTT.

The rearrangement uses TRBV29-1 and TRBJ1-3; TRBD1 agrees at 9 bases. The V segment lost 4 bases and the J segment 3 bases; nucleotides outside the gene matches: 4. This CDR3 comprises 14 residues. CDR1 and CDR2 (germline): SQVTM, ANQGSEA. For the CDR3, the DNA is TGCAGCGTTGGCGACAGGGGGAATGGAAACACCATATATTTT. It encodes CSVGDRGNGNTIYF.

This sequence joins TRBV5-1 and TRBJ2-1; 8 bases are a match to TRBD2. V dropped 2 bases and J dropped 8; count of bases not matched to a gene: 6. Looked up from germline, CDR1 is SGHRS and CDR2 is YFSETQ. The CDR3 covers 14 residues. The CDR3 is CASSFLTSGDEQFF. The CDR3 DNA reads TGCGCCAGCAGCTTCCTCACTAGCGGCGATGAGCAGTTCTTC.

On this clone: A junction end diverges from the germline sequence, so it may reflect a read error. The chain recombines TRBV12-3 or TRBV12-4 with TRBJ1-5, with D maybe TRBD1 (5 bases). The CDR3 is made up of 11 amino acids. The CDR3 spells CRFRETRPQHF. The CDR3 DNA is TGCCGCTTCAGGGAGACTCGGCCCCAGCATTTT.

This clone was counted once. The V gene is TRBV28, the J gene TRBJ1-1, with D possibly being TRBD1 (5 bases). Germline CDR1 MDHEN, CDR2 SYDVKM. The CDR3 runs to 15 residues. V dropped 2 bases and J dropped 0 bases, with 10 bases sitting between them. CDR3 nucleotide sequence: TGTGCCAGCAGTTTAGGTCAAGGGGTGAACACTGAAGCTTTCTTT. It yields the protein CASSLGQGVNTEAFF.

CDR3 sequence: CAWGQGVEQYF. For the CDR3, the DNA is TGTGCCTGGGGACAGGGTGTCGAGCAGTACTTC. This chain joins TRBV30 and TRBJ2-7; 8 bases line up with TRBD1. Per germline, CDR1 GTSNPN and CDR2 SVGIG (reference sequence). This CDR3 has 11 amino acids. V trimming: 5 bases; J trimming: 6 bases; junction bases outside the gene matches: 3.

The V call is TRBV6-5, the J call TRBJ2-7, with D possibly being TRBD1 (6 bases). Trimming shortened V by 6 bases and J by 2 bases, and 11 bases separated the two germline ends. Germline loops: CDR1 MNHEY, CDR2 SVGAGI. CDR3 length equals 13 residues. CDR3 coding DNA: TGTGCCAGCAGAATTACAGGGACCTACGAGCAGTACTTC. Translated: CASRITGTYEQYF.

V is TRBV9 and J is TRBJ2-5; a possible D gene is TRBD2 (6 bases). The CDR3 extends over 13 amino acids. Trimming removed 4 bases from V and 2 bases from J, with 9 bases in between. Per the germline V gene, CDR1 is SGDLS and CDR2 is YYNGEE. CDR3 loop: CASSHGGQETQYF. CDR3 sequence (DNA): TGTGCCAGCAGCCATGGGGGGCAAGAGACCCAGTACTTC.

The chain is built from TRBV7-6 and TRBJ2-1; D uncertain. Germline V CDR1 and CDR2: SGHVS, FNYEAQ. V was shortened by 5 bases and J by 10 bases, with 12 bases between the two germline ends. The CDR3 extends over 12 amino acids. CDR3 sequence: CASSDLHAEQFF. The CDR3, as DNA: TGTGCCAGCAGCGACCTACATGCCGAGCAGTTCTTC.

There are a few counts of this clone. This chain uses TRBV28 with TRBJ2-7, with 13 bases that match TRBD2. Germline trimming cut 6 bases from V and 5 bases from J; bases unmatched to any gene: 7. The CDR3 consists of 15 residues. The V gene's germline CDR1 is MDHEN and CDR2 SYDVKM. CDR3 DNA sequence: TGTGCCAGCAGCGCGACTAGCGGGGGGCGGCACGAGCAGTACTTC. Amino acid sequence: CASSATSGGRHEQYF.

The chain couples TRBV15 to TRBJ2-2; 10 positions agree with TRBD2. This CDR3 region has 16 residues. The V and J ends lost 1 base and 4 bases, in that order; junction bases with no gene match: 3. Per the germline V gene, CDR1 is LNHNV and CDR2 is YYDKDF (reference sequence). The CDR3 coding sequence is TGTGCCACCAGCAGAGCTAGCGGGAGCCGCACCGGGGAGCTGTTTTTT. Amino acid sequence: CATSRASGSRTGELFF.

This clone occurred a few times. The rearrangement joins TRBV19 to TRBJ1-2, with TRBD1 as a possible D gene (6 bases). The CDR3 totals 12 residues. Germline V lookup: CDR1 LNHDA, CDR2 SQIVND (reference sequence). V was clipped by 10 bases and J by 4 bases, with 13 bases between them. CDR3 nucleotide sequence: TGTGCCACGTCACAGGGCGGCTATGGCTACACCTTC. Translation: CATSQGGYGYTF.

The genes are TRBV11-2 and TRBJ2-3; D possibly corresponds to TRBD2 (6 bases). The CDR3 spans 15 residues. Per the germline V gene, CDR1 is SGHAT and CDR2 is FQNNGV. Trimming took 1 base from V and 4 from J, leaving 12 bases between them. In nucleotides, the CDR3 is TGTGCCAGCAGCTTAGGGGCTAGCGCGGCAGATACGCAGTATTTT. It specifies CASSLGASAADTQYF.